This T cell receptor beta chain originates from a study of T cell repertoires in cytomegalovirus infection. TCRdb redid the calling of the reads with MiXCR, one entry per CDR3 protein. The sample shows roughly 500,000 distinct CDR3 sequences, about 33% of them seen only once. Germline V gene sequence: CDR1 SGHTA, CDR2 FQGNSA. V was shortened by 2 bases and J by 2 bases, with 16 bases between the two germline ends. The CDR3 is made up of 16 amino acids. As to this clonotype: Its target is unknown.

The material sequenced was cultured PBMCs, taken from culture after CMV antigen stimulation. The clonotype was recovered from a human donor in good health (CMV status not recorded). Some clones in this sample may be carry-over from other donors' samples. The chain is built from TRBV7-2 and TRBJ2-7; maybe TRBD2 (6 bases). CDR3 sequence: CASSLTSGLSTYEQYF. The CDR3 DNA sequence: TGTGCCAGCAGCTTAACATCGGGACTTTCAACCTACGAGCAGTACTTC.